The rows below give T cell receptor beta chains drawn from one sample of a study of post-analysis software for immune sequencing data. TCRdb re-called the PCR reads with MiXCR, one entry per CDR3 protein. The repertoire holds around 770,000 distinct CDR3 sequences, with 46% as singletons. The sequencing sample was made of blood. These TCRs come from a girl aged 5 to 17 with multiple sclerosis. The CDR3 runs from the conserved cysteine through the conserved F or W. D genes are given only for firm matches. Clone size, where shown, is once, few, many, or a class for clones that have expanded.

D gene	V gene	J gene	clone size	CDR3 DNA	CDR3 protein
TRBD1	TRBV9	TRBJ2-7	few	TGTGCCAGCAGCTCGGACAGGGTAGGCTACGAGCAGTACTTC	CASSSDRVGYEQYF
NA	TRBV15	TRBJ2-5	NA	TGTGCCACCAGCAGAGGGATCCCGGGAGAGACCCAGTACTTC	CATSRGIPGETQYF
TRBD2	TRBV20-1	TRBJ2-5	NA	TGCAGTGCTAGAGGACTAGCAGGAAACCAAGAGACCCAGTACTTC	CSARGLAGNQETQYF
TRBD2	TRBV20-1	TRBJ2-1	NA	TGCAGTGCTAGTGCGCGGGAGCGGTCCTACAATGAGCAGTTCTTC	CSASARERSYNEQFF
NA	TRBV18	TRBJ2-7	NA	TGTGCCAGCTCACCATCCCGGGACACAAGTGAGCAGTACTTC	CASSPSRDTSEQYF
NA	TRBV29-1	TRBJ2-1	NA	TGCAGCGTTGATATGAAGGTGGTGGCGTTCGGGAATGAGCAGTTCTTC	CSVDMKVVAFGNEQFF
TRBD2	TRBV20-1	TRBJ2-3	NA	TGCAGTGCTTGGAGGACTAGCGGATTCTCGAGCACAGATACGCAGTATTTT	CSAWRTSGFSSTDTQYF
TRBD1	TRBV3-1	TRBJ2-1	once	TGTGCCAGCAGCCAACCACGGACAGGGGCGTCTCGGAATGAGCAGTTCTTC	CASSQPRTGASRNEQFF
NA	TRBV20-1	TRBJ1-1	NA	TGCAGTGCTAGAGGGATTAGCAGGGGTAGGAAGGTGAGATTGGAAGCTTTCTTT	CSARGISRGRKVRLEAFF
NA	TRBV11-2	TRBJ1-2	few	TGTGCCAGCAGCCCCAGGACAGCTTTAAACCCTAACTATGGCTACACCTTC	CASSPRTALNPNYGYTF
NA	TRBV9	TRBJ2-3	NA	TGTGCCAGCAGCCCGAGGACTGGGACCACAGATACGCAGTATTTT	CASSPRTGTTDTQYF
NA	TRBV18	TRBJ2-4	few	TGTGCCAGCTCACCGGAATACGGACCGAGGAAAAACATTCAGTACTTC	CASSPEYGPRKNIQYF
TRBD1	TRBV29-1	TRBJ1-2	NA	TGCAGCGTTGAATTGCGTCCTGCCGGGACAGGGGGTGGCTACACCTTC	CSVELRPAGTGGGYTF
NA	TRBV11-2	TRBJ2-7	few	TGTGCCAGCAGCCCCAAAGGGGCAGGGTTAACCTACGAGCAGTACTTC	CASSPKGAGLTYEQYF
TRBD1	TRBV6-5	TRBJ1-2	few	TGTGCCAGCAGTGGGACAGGGAGTTTCTATGGCTACACCTTC	CASSGTGSFYGYTF
TRBD2	TRBV5-1	TRBJ2-7	NA	TGCGCCAGCAGATACGAGCTAGCGGGAACGTACGAGCAGTACTTC	CASRYELAGTYEQYF
TRBD2	TRBV24-1	TRBJ2-3	NA	TGTGCCACCAGTGAGACCAGCGGGAGGCTGTCAGATACGCAGTATTTT	CATSETSGRLSDTQYF
NA	TRBV6-5	TRBJ2-5	NA	TGTGCCAGCAGTTACGGCTTACACGAGACCCAGTACTTC	CASSYGLHETQYF
NA	TRBV25-1	TRBJ2-7	NA	TGTGCCAGCGGGGAGGTCTACGAGCAGTACTTC	CASGEVYEQYF
TRBD2	TRBV4-1	TRBJ2-7	NA	TGCGCCAGCAGCCAAGAAGGCGCGGGAGGTGGCGAGCAGTACTTC	CASSQEGAGGGEQYF
TRBD2	TRBV9	TRBJ2-5	few	TGTGCCAGCAGCGTAGCTTTGAGCGGGGGTTCCCAAGAGACCCAGTACTTC	CASSVALSGGSQETQYF
NA	TRBV28	TRBJ2-7	NA	TGTGCCAGCAGTTTTGCGGACAGTCCCTCCTACGAGCAGTACTTC	CASSFADSPSYEQYF
NA	TRBV27	TRBJ1-2	NA	TGTGCCAGCAGTTTAAGCCCACAGGGCTATGGCTACACCTTC	CASSLSPQGYGYTF
NA	TRBV2	TRBJ2-1	NA	TGTGCCAGCAGTGAGGTAGGGCTAGGAAAGAACTCCTACAATGAGCAGTTCTTC	CASSEVGLGKNSYNEQFF
TRBD2	TRBV5-1	TRBJ2-7	few	TGCGCCAGCAGCTTGAGATCTAGCGGGAGGGCCCGTAGCTCCTACGAGCAGTACTTC	CASSLRSSGRARSSYEQYF
TRBD1	TRBV12-3/TRBV12-4	TRBJ1-6	NA	TGTGCCAGCAGCCCCGGTCCCAGGGGGTCCTATAATTCACCCCTCCACTTT	CASSPGPRGSYNSPLHF
NA	TRBV20-1	TRBJ2-1	NA	TGCAGTGCTAGTCGACCGGGAGTGGGCAATGAGCAGTTCTTC	CSASRPGVGNEQFF
TRBD2	TRBV20-1	TRBJ2-5	NA	TGCAGTGCTAGTCTTCCGGGACTAGCGGGAATTATCGAAGAGACCCAGTACTTC	CSASLPGLAGIIEETQYF